The entry that follows covers one T cell receptor beta chain sequence. Profiling relied on immunoSEQ multiplex PCR, and the TCRdb table lists in-frame clones only, not all of them. The sample records about 5,100 clones, around 77% being singletons. V lost 6 bases, J lost 5 bases, and 13 bases lay in between. This CDR3 contains 13 residues. Germline V lookup: CDR1 ENHRY, CDR2 SYGVKD. These data originate in a study of chemoradiotherapy in HPV16-positive cancers. Material: tumor tissue, obtained from a patient who underwent chemoradiotherapy. This clonotype was sampled from a human donor with HPV-associated anogenital cancer. V gene TRBV10-3 combines with J gene TRBJ2-5, with D unclear. CDR3 nucleotides: TGTGCCATCAGCCCTGCGATGAGGGAGACCCAGTACTTC. Translating it yields CAISPAMRETQYF.